This TCR beta chain was sequenced for a study of blood T cell repertoires in COVID-19. The wider study: Both acute and convalescent COVID-19 samples were obtained from the United States, Italy and Spain. T cells, B-cell-depleted T cells, or PBMCs provided the cDNA or gDNA that served as material.

In the source study's methods: Counts of nucleated cells, estimated from reference gene primer amplification, were obtained. The method was immunoSEQ multiplex PCR; TCRdb's version includes in-frame clones alone and lacks a portion of them. V and J calls and clone size are as listed in that table; D and trimming were resolved from the DNA. The sample includes about 160,000 clones, approximately 80% of them seen just once. This clonotype was sampled from a woman over 75 with acute or convalescent COVID-19. The sequencing sample was made of peripheral blood.

CDR3 loop: CATSDSGQTAKNIQYF. The DNA for the CDR3 is TGTGCCACCAGTGACTCGGGACAGACAGCCAAAAACATTCAGTACTTC. The genes are TRBV24-1 and TRBJ2-4; 7 nucleotides align to TRBD1. The germline gives CDR1 KGHDR, CDR2 SFDVKD. CDR3 length: 16 residues. J lost 0 bases, V lost 4 bases, and 5 bases had no gene match.